A selection of T cell receptor beta chains follows, all from one sample in a study of T-cell reconstitution after alpha-beta-depleted transplantation in children. TCRdb ran MiXCR on the PCR reads and lists one entry per CDR3 protein. The sample yields roughly 100,000 distinct CDR3 sequences, 7% to 9% seen once. Source: PBMCs from the stem cell graft donor, taken from the stem cell graft. The origin of the receptors is a human donor who donated a stem cell graft to a child with congenital amegakaryocytic thrombocytopenia. The CDR3 runs from the conserved cysteine through the conserved F or W. D genes are given only for firm matches. Clone size, where shown, is once, few, many, or a class for clones that have expanded.

>TRBJ2-7|TRBD1|many|TRBV9|15
CASSVVEGATYEQYF
TGTGCCAGCAGCGTAGTTGAGGGGGCGACGTACGAGCAGTACTTC
>TRBJ1-2|NA|many|TRBV29-1|13
CSVEGEANYGYTF
TGCAGCGTTGAGGGGGAAGCTAACTATGGCTACACCTTC
>TRBJ2-3|TRBD2|NA|TRBV7-9|15
CASSYLAGGTDTQYF
TGTGCCAGCAGCTACCTAGCGGGGGGCACAGATACGCAGTATTTT
>TRBJ2-5|NA|many|TRBV5-1|15
CASSLEVSGVETQYF
TGCGCCAGCAGCTTGGAGGTTTCCGGGGTGGAGACCCAGTACTTC
>TRBJ2-1|NA|many|TRBV27|13
CASSLKGSHEQFF
TGTGCCAGCAGTTTAAAGGGTTCCCATGAGCAGTTCTTC
>TRBJ2-7|NA|NA|TRBV28|15
CASSLGDTLSYEQYF
TGTGCCAGCAGTTTAGGGGACACCCTTTCCTACGAGCAGTACTTC
>TRBJ1-1|TRBD1|NA|TRBV2|14
CASSETGWNTEAFF
TGTGCCAGCAGTGAGACAGGGTGGAACACTGAAGCTTTCTTT
>TRBJ1-1|NA|many|TRBV5-6|14
CASSSGQPNTEAFF
TGTGCCAGCAGTTCCGGACAGCCGAACACTGAAGCTTTCTTT
>TRBJ2-1|TRBD2|many|TRBV5-1|19
CASSWMPTSGSAPNNEQFF
TGCGCCAGCAGCTGGATGCCGACTAGCGGGAGTGCCCCTAACAATGAGCAGTTCTTC
>TRBJ2-1|NA|many|TRBV20-1|15
CSAPRTSSAYNEQFF
TGCAGTGCCCCGAGGACGAGCTCGGCCTACAATGAGCAGTTCTTC
>TRBJ2-7|TRBD2|many|TRBV28|14
CAVKGTILHYEQYF
TGTGCCGTCAAGGGGACTATTCTCCACTACGAGCAGTACTTC
>TRBJ2-2|TRBD1|many|TRBV5-1|14
CASSLEQGRGELFF
TGCGCCAGCAGCTTGGAACAGGGGAGAGGGGAGCTGTTTTTT
>TRBJ1-3|NA|many|TRBV20-1|14
CSAAQGSSGNTIYF
TGCAGTGCTGCTCAGGGGTCCTCTGGAAACACCATATATTTT
>TRBJ2-3|NA|NA|TRBV20-1|13
CSFGGYNTDTQYF
TGCAGTTTCGGAGGGTATAACACAGATACGCAGTATTTT
>TRBJ1-5|TRBD1|many|TRBV6-1|13
CASSLDRDQPQHF
TGTGCCAGCAGTCTGGACAGGGATCAGCCCCAGCATTTT
>TRBJ1-2|TRBD1|many|TRBV5-1|14
CASTLPGQNYGYTF
TGCGCCAGCACCCTCCCGGGACAGAACTATGGCTACACCTTC
>TRBJ2-3|NA|medium-sized|TRBV20-1|15
CSARVSGVSTDTQYF
TGCAGTGCTAGGGTTTCGGGGGTGAGCACAGATACGCAGTATTTT
>TRBJ2-2|NA|many|TRBV7-2|15
CASSLSQGQTGELFF
TGTGCCAGCAGCTTAAGCCAGGGGCAAACCGGGGAGCTGTTTTTT
>TRBJ2-2|NA|many|TRBV7-9|14
CASSLGQFTGELFF
TGTGCCAGCAGCTTAGGACAGTTCACCGGGGAGCTGTTTTTT
>TRBJ1-5|NA|many|TRBV5-1|14
CASSLGGENQPQHF
TGCGCCAGCAGCTTGGGAGGGGAGAATCAGCCCCAGCATTTT
>TRBJ1-2|NA|NA|TRBV18|13
CASSPNPGEGYTF
TGTGCCAGCTCACCTAATCCAGGGGAGGGCTACACCTTC
>TRBJ2-2|NA|many|TRBV11-2|13
CASSLGEVGELFF
TGTGCCAGCAGCTTAGGGGAGGTCGGGGAGCTGTTTTTT
>TRBJ1-1|NA|many|TRBV12-3/TRBV12-4|12
CASSFDLLEAFF
TGTGCCAGCAGTTTTGATTTATTGGAAGCTTTCTTT
>TRBJ2-7|NA|many|TRBV4-2|14
CASSQDRDWGEQYF
TGTGCCAGCAGCCAAGATCGTGATTGGGGCGAGCAGTACTTC
>TRBJ2-7|TRBD2|few|TRBV3-1|17
CASSQRSRSGGSYEQYF
TGTGCCAGCAGCCAAAGATCCCGAAGCGGGGGCTCGTACGAGCAGTACTTC
>TRBJ1-4|TRBD1|few|TRBV12-3/TRBV12-4|15
CASSFSTGAREKLFF
TGTGCCAGCAGTTTCTCCACAGGGGCCCGGGAAAAACTGTTTTTT
>TRBJ1-1|TRBD1|many|TRBV13|17
CASSSLLPGQRNTEAFF
TGTGCCAGCAGCTCACTACTACCGGGACAGAGGAACACTGAAGCTTTCTTT
>TRBJ2-2|NA|many|TRBV7-2|11
CASRGAGELFF
TGTGCCAGCAGGGGTGCCGGGGAGCTGTTTTTT
>TRBJ2-5|NA|many|TRBV12-3/TRBV12-4|14
CASSSETGQETQYF
TGTGCCAGCAGTTCCGAGACAGGACAAGAGACCCAGTACTTC
>TRBJ2-7|TRBD1|NA|TRBV5-1|15
CASSLSTGASYEQYF
TGCGCCAGCAGCTTGTCTACAGGGGCCTCCTACGAGCAGTACTTC
>TRBJ1-2|TRBD1|many|TRBV5-5|15
CASSNDRGTNYGYTF
TGTGCCAGCAGCAACGACAGGGGCACTAACTATGGCTACACCTTC
>TRBJ2-1|NA|many|TRBV6-5|12
CASSYRADEQFF
TGTGCCAGCAGTTACAGGGCCGATGAGCAGTTCTTC
>TRBJ2-2|TRBD2|many|TRBV6-2/TRBV6-3|16
CASSYAGLADTGELFF
TGTGCCAGCAGTTACGCGGGACTAGCCGACACCGGGGAGCTGTTTTTT
>TRBJ1-2|NA|NA|TRBV2|17
CASSEGWGQAANYGYTF
TGTGCCAGCAGTGAGGGTTGGGGTCAAGCGGCTAACTATGGCTACACCTTC
>TRBJ1-1|TRBD1|many|TRBV27|13
CASSKQGATEAFF
TGTGCCAGCAGTAAACAGGGGGCAACTGAAGCTTTCTTT
>TRBJ2-2|NA|many|TRBV20-1|15
CSARQEGVATGELFF
TGCAGTGCTAGACAAGAGGGGGTGGCCACCGGGGAGCTGTTTTTT
>TRBJ2-1|TRBD1|many|TRBV29-1|15
CSVEDFRGKYNEQFF
TGCAGCGTTGAAGATTTCAGGGGGAAATACAATGAGCAGTTCTTC
>TRBJ1-2|NA|many|TRBV6-5|12
CASSQQGHGYTF
TGTGCCAGCAGTCAGCAGGGTCATGGCTACACCTTC
>TRBJ2-5|NA|NA|TRBV3-1|13
CASSRSLQETQYF
TGTGCCAGCAGCCGGAGCCTACAAGAGACCCAGTACTTC
>TRBJ2-7|NA|many|TRBV20-1|18
CSASWGGRGEGNLQEQYF
TGCAGTGCTAGTTGGGGTGGGAGGGGGGAGGGAAACCTCCAGGAGCAGTACTTC
>TRBJ2-1|NA|many|TRBV27|16
CASSPLIGGPYNEQFF
TGTGCCAGCAGCCCTCTCATCGGGGGGCCCTACAATGAGCAGTTCTTC
>TRBJ1-1|TRBD1|many|TRBV10-3|12
CAGGTGDTEAFF
TGTGCCGGAGGAACAGGGGACACTGAAGCTTTCTTT
>TRBJ2-6|NA|many|TRBV7-2|14
CASSGVAGANVLTF
TGTGCCAGCAGCGGCGTCGCTGGGGCCAACGTCCTGACTTTC
>TRBJ1-1|TRBD1|many|TRBV2|13
CASIGDREVGAFF
TGTGCCAGCATAGGGGACAGGGAGGTTGGAGCTTTCTTT
>TRBJ1-4|NA|many|TRBV5-1|15
CASSRTPSTNEKLFF
TGCGCCAGCAGCCGGACACCATCAACTAATGAAAAACTGTTTTTT
>TRBJ1-1|TRBD1|many|TRBV28|12
CASEDRVSEAFF
TGTGCCAGCGAAGACAGGGTTTCTGAAGCTTTCTTT
>TRBJ2-1|TRBD2|NA|TRBV27|14
CASRTSGRALGQFF
TGTGCCAGCAGGACTAGCGGGAGGGCCTTGGGGCAGTTCTTC
>TRBJ1-2|TRBD1|NA|TRBV12-3/TRBV12-4|14
CASRSTGETYGYTF
TGTGCCAGCAGGTCGACAGGGGAGACCTATGGCTACACCTTC
>TRBJ2-6|TRBD1|few|TRBV2|19
CASSYNPGQGLSGANVLTF
TGTGCCAGCAGCTACAATCCGGGACAGGGACTTTCTGGGGCCAACGTCCTGACTTTC
>TRBJ1-4|TRBD1|few|TRBV28|15
CASRGTGKIGEKLFF
TGTGCCAGCAGGGGGACAGGGAAGATTGGAGAAAAACTGTTTTTT
>TRBJ1-4|TRBD1|many|TRBV12-3/TRBV12-4|16
CASSLAQGDTNEKLFF
TGTGCCAGCAGTTTAGCCCAGGGGGATACTAATGAAAAACTGTTTTTT
>TRBJ2-7|NA|many|TRBV6-1|15
CASSERPDLAYEQYF
TGTGCCAGCAGTGAAAGGCCCGACCTCGCCTACGAGCAGTACTTC
>TRBJ2-6|TRBD1|NA|TRBV20-1|16
CSARTGGESGANVLTF
TGCAGTGCTAGAACAGGGGGCGAGTCTGGGGCCAACGTCCTGACTTTC
>TRBJ2-1|NA|many|TRBV7-2|14
CASSYPPGYNEQFF
TGTGCCAGCAGCTACCCCCCCGGCTACAATGAGCAGTTCTTC